These T cell receptor beta chains were read from a single sample in a study of early T cells in non-severe SARS-CoV-2 infection. A single record per CDR3 protein comes from TCRdb applying MiXCR to the 5' RACE reads. In the table there are tens of thousands of distinct CDR3 sequences, about 4.5% of which are singletons. The material sequenced was whole blood. These receptors all stem from an adult who was a healthcare worker with PCR-confirmed SARS-CoV-2 infection or an uninfected control (not recorded which). Each CDR3 is given with its conserved first and last residue. D genes are given only for firm matches. A row's size may be missing; if present it is once, few, many or a size class.

clone_size: few; d_call: NA; v_call: TRBV6-2/TRBV6-3; j_call: TRBJ1-2; cdr3_nt: TGTGCCAGCACAAACCCCCCCGTCCGGAATGGCTACACCTTC; cdr3_aa: CASTNPPVRNGYTF
clone_size: few; d_call: TRBD2; v_call: TRBV4-2; j_call: TRBJ2-2; cdr3_nt: TGTGCCAGCAGCCAAGGACTAGCCTACACCGGGGAGCTGTTTTTT; cdr3_aa: CASSQGLAYTGELFF
clone_size: many; d_call: NA; v_call: TRBV20-1; j_call: TRBJ1-2; cdr3_nt: TGCAGTGCTAGTAATTCGGGTTCCCATGGCTACACCTTC; cdr3_aa: CSASNSGSHGYTF
clone_size: few; d_call: NA; v_call: TRBV6-6; j_call: TRBJ1-1; cdr3_nt: TGTGCCAGCCTGGTGGCGGTCATGAACACTGAAGCTTTCTTT; cdr3_aa: CASLVAVMNTEAFF
clone_size: many; d_call: NA; v_call: TRBV18; j_call: TRBJ2-2; cdr3_nt: TGTGCCAGCTCACCAGACACCGGGGAGCTGTTTTTT; cdr3_aa: CASSPDTGELFF
clone_size: many; d_call: NA; v_call: TRBV20-1; j_call: TRBJ2-1; cdr3_nt: TGCAGTGCTAGAGGAAATAAAGGGCGAAAGACCAATGAGCAGTTCTTC; cdr3_aa: CSARGNKGRKTNEQFF
clone_size: NA; d_call: TRBD2; v_call: TRBV7-9; j_call: TRBJ2-1; cdr3_nt: TGTGCCAGCAGCTTAGGAGGCCCCTTAGCGGGGGGGGCCCGAGATGAGCAGTTCTTC; cdr3_aa: CASSLGGPLAGGARDEQFF
clone_size: many; d_call: NA; v_call: TRBV6-5; j_call: TRBJ1-6; cdr3_nt: TGTGCCAGCAGTCGCGCCACCAGATTACAGAATTCACCCCTCCACTTT; cdr3_aa: CASSRATRLQNSPLHF
clone_size: many; d_call: TRBD1; v_call: TRBV2; j_call: TRBJ2-5; cdr3_nt: TGTGCCAGCAGTCAACAGGGGGCCAAAGAGACCCAGTACTTC; cdr3_aa: CASSQQGAKETQYF
clone_size: many; d_call: NA; v_call: TRBV7-9; j_call: TRBJ2-1; cdr3_nt: TGTGCCAGCAGCTTAGAACTTAACTACAATGAGCAGTTCTTC; cdr3_aa: CASSLELNYNEQFF
clone_size: NA; d_call: TRBD2; v_call: TRBV27; j_call: TRBJ2-3; cdr3_nt: TGTGCCAGCAGTTTTAGCGGGAGGACCCCAGATACGCAGTATTTT; cdr3_aa: CASSFSGRTPDTQYF
clone_size: many; d_call: NA; v_call: TRBV7-2; j_call: TRBJ1-5; cdr3_nt: TGTGCCAGCAGCTTCTCCGGGATCAATCAGCCCCAGCATTTT; cdr3_aa: CASSFSGINQPQHF
clone_size: many; d_call: NA; v_call: TRBV20-1; j_call: TRBJ1-5; cdr3_nt: TGCAGTGCCCCTTCCGCCGGGGACCATCAGCCCCAGCATTTT; cdr3_aa: CSAPSAGDHQPQHF
clone_size: many; d_call: NA; v_call: TRBV7-6; j_call: TRBJ2-5; cdr3_nt: TGTGCCAGCAGCTTAGGAGTACACAGGGTCGCAGAGACCCAGTACTTC; cdr3_aa: CASSLGVHRVAETQYF
clone_size: many; d_call: TRBD1; v_call: TRBV4-1; j_call: TRBJ1-5; cdr3_nt: TGCGCCAGCAGCCAACCTGACAGGGGAATTGGGCCCCAGCATTTT; cdr3_aa: CASSQPDRGIGPQHF
clone_size: many; d_call: TRBD1; v_call: TRBV7-2; j_call: TRBJ2-3; cdr3_nt: TGTGCCAGCAGCGTAAGACAGGGGACCACAGATACGCAGTATTTT; cdr3_aa: CASSVRQGTTDTQYF
clone_size: NA; d_call: NA; v_call: TRBV11-1; j_call: TRBJ1-1; cdr3_nt: TGTGCCAGCACCATAACAGGGACTGAAGCTTTCTTT; cdr3_aa: CASTITGTEAFF
clone_size: many; d_call: NA; v_call: TRBV5-5; j_call: TRBJ2-6; cdr3_nt: TGTGCCAGCAGCTTGGTAGACAGCTCTGGGGCCAACGTCCTGACTTTC; cdr3_aa: CASSLVDSSGANVLTF
clone_size: many; d_call: NA; v_call: TRBV13; j_call: TRBJ2-5; cdr3_nt: TGTGCCAGCAGCCGAGGAGGAGGGGACCAAGAGACCCAGTACTTC; cdr3_aa: CASSRGGGDQETQYF
clone_size: many; d_call: NA; v_call: TRBV9; j_call: TRBJ2-7; cdr3_nt: TGTGCCAGCAGCGGCCAGGGAGGCGAGCAGTACTTC; cdr3_aa: CASSGQGGEQYF
clone_size: many; d_call: TRBD2; v_call: TRBV6-2/TRBV6-3; j_call: TRBJ2-7; cdr3_nt: TGTGCCAGCAGGAGGACTAGCTACGAGCAGTACTTC; cdr3_aa: CASRRTSYEQYF
clone_size: many; d_call: TRBD2; v_call: TRBV10-3; j_call: TRBJ2-5; cdr3_nt: TGTGCCACCTCGAGGCCCCGGACTAGCGGGAGCCAAGAGACCCAGTACTTC; cdr3_aa: CATSRPRTSGSQETQYF
clone_size: many; d_call: TRBD2; v_call: TRBV5-1; j_call: TRBJ2-5; cdr3_nt: TGCGCCAGCACCCTGACTAGCGGGGGGACCCAGTACTTC; cdr3_aa: CASTLTSGGTQYF
clone_size: many; d_call: TRBD2; v_call: TRBV10-3; j_call: TRBJ2-1; cdr3_nt: TGTGCCATCAGTGAAGCGGGGAGATACAATGAGCAGTTCTTC; cdr3_aa: CAISEAGRYNEQFF
clone_size: medium-sized; d_call: NA; v_call: TRBV7-9; j_call: TRBJ2-7; cdr3_nt: TGTGCCAGCAGCTTATCCAGGGAATTCCCCTCCTACGAGCAGTACTTC; cdr3_aa: CASSLSREFPSYEQYF
clone_size: many; d_call: NA; v_call: TRBV7-6; j_call: TRBJ2-1; cdr3_nt: TGTGCCAGCAGCCAGCCGGGACTCGATGAGCAGTTCTTC; cdr3_aa: CASSQPGLDEQFF
clone_size: NA; d_call: TRBD2; v_call: TRBV4-3; j_call: TRBJ2-2; cdr3_nt: TGCGCCAGCAGCCAAGGCGTCCTAGCGGGGCCCACCGGGGAGCTGTTTTTT; cdr3_aa: CASSQGVLAGPTGELFF
clone_size: many; d_call: NA; v_call: TRBV6-6; j_call: TRBJ2-5; cdr3_nt: TGTGCCAGCAGCCAGAGCTCGCGGGGGCTGGGCCAGTACTTC; cdr3_aa: CASSQSSRGLGQYF
clone_size: many; d_call: NA; v_call: TRBV9; j_call: TRBJ1-6; cdr3_nt: TGTGCCAGCAGCGTAGGCAGCTCCTATAATTCACCCCTCCACTTT; cdr3_aa: CASSVGSSYNSPLHF
clone_size: many; d_call: TRBD1; v_call: TRBV11-2; j_call: TRBJ2-3; cdr3_nt: TGTGCCAGCAGCGCGAACAGGGGATATACGCAGTATTTT; cdr3_aa: CASSANRGYTQYF
clone_size: NA; d_call: TRBD1; v_call: TRBV28; j_call: TRBJ1-6; cdr3_nt: TGTGCCAGCAGCCCGGGACAGGCCTGGTCACCCCTCCACTTT; cdr3_aa: CASSPGQAWSPLHF
clone_size: many; d_call: TRBD1; v_call: TRBV7-2; j_call: TRBJ1-4; cdr3_nt: TGTGCCAGCAGCTTTACGGGACAGGGAGGTGAAAAACTGTTTTTT; cdr3_aa: CASSFTGQGGEKLFF
clone_size: many; d_call: NA; v_call: TRBV11-2; j_call: TRBJ2-2; cdr3_nt: TGTGCCAGCAGCTTAGCAGCTACGATGAACACCGGGGAGCTGTTTTTT; cdr3_aa: CASSLAATMNTGELFF
clone_size: many; d_call: TRBD2; v_call: TRBV7-2; j_call: TRBJ2-5; cdr3_nt: TGTGCCAGCAGCTTAAGAACGGGGGGGCAAGAGACCCAGTACTTC; cdr3_aa: CASSLRTGGQETQYF
clone_size: many; d_call: NA; v_call: TRBV25-1; j_call: TRBJ2-1; cdr3_nt: TGTGCCAGCAGCTTGGGGGATGAGCAGTTCTTC; cdr3_aa: CASSLGDEQFF
clone_size: many; d_call: NA; v_call: TRBV5-4; j_call: TRBJ2-7; cdr3_nt: TGTGCCAGCAGCTTTTTTGGGGAGGATTACGAGCAGTACTTC; cdr3_aa: CASSFFGEDYEQYF
clone_size: many; d_call: TRBD1; v_call: TRBV12-3/TRBV12-4; j_call: TRBJ1-1; cdr3_nt: TGTGCCAGCAGTCCCAAGAGACAGGGTGGGGGCACTGAAGCTTTCTTT; cdr3_aa: CASSPKRQGGGTEAFF
clone_size: NA; d_call: TRBD1; v_call: TRBV6-6; j_call: TRBJ1-6; cdr3_nt: TGTGCCAGCAGGCGGGACAGGGAACGAAATTCACCCCTCCACTTT; cdr3_aa: CASRRDRERNSPLHF
clone_size: few; d_call: TRBD2; v_call: TRBV20-1; j_call: TRBJ2-1; cdr3_nt: TGCAGTGCGCCGAAGCGGGAGAGTATGAATGAGCAGTTCTTC; cdr3_aa: CSAPKRESMNEQFF
clone_size: many; d_call: NA; v_call: TRBV20-1; j_call: TRBJ2-1; cdr3_nt: TGCAGTGCTAAGTCGCCTAGCCAGCAGTTCTTC; cdr3_aa: CSAKSPSQQFF
clone_size: once; d_call: NA; v_call: TRBV6-2/TRBV6-3; j_call: TRBJ2-1; cdr3_nt: TGTGCCAGCAGTACGTTTACTTATTCCTCCTACAATGAGCAGTTCTTC; cdr3_aa: CASSTFTYSSYNEQFF
clone_size: NA; d_call: NA; v_call: TRBV7-9; j_call: TRBJ2-6; cdr3_nt: TGTGCCAGCAGCTTAGGGACCCTTTCTGGGGCCAACGTCCTGACTTTC; cdr3_aa: CASSLGTLSGANVLTF
clone_size: many; d_call: TRBD2; v_call: TRBV4-2; j_call: TRBJ2-1; cdr3_nt: TGTGCCAGCAGCCAAGTTGTAGCGGGAGGGCGTAATGAGCAGTTCTTC; cdr3_aa: CASSQVVAGGRNEQFF
clone_size: many; d_call: TRBD2; v_call: TRBV5-1; j_call: TRBJ2-2; cdr3_nt: TGCGCCAGCAGCTTTGCTAGCGGGAGGAAGTATTTAGGCGGGGAGCTGTTTTTT; cdr3_aa: CASSFASGRKYLGGELFF
clone_size: few; d_call: NA; v_call: TRBV18; j_call: TRBJ1-2; cdr3_nt: TGTGCCAGCTCACCCGGACTGGAGTTTGGCTACACCTTC; cdr3_aa: CASSPGLEFGYTF
clone_size: few; d_call: NA; v_call: TRBV27; j_call: TRBJ1-6; cdr3_nt: TGTGCCAGCAGACCGGGGGGGGTTCTTGATTCACCCCTCCACTTT; cdr3_aa: CASRPGGVLDSPLHF
clone_size: many; d_call: TRBD1; v_call: TRBV7-9; j_call: TRBJ1-1; cdr3_nt: TGTGCCAGCAGCTTAGCGGGGGACAGAGAAGCTTTCTTT; cdr3_aa: CASSLAGDREAFF
clone_size: few; d_call: NA; v_call: TRBV20-1; j_call: TRBJ2-7; cdr3_nt: TGCAGTGCTAGAGAGTCAGATTACTACGAGCAGTACTTC; cdr3_aa: CSARESDYYEQYF